This T cell receptor (beta chain) originates from a study of metastatic and nonmetastatic thyroid tumors. This clone was observed at least ten times. Not a single patient had been given any form of treatment at any point before undergoing thyroid surgery. TCRdb reprocessed the PCR reads using MiXCR. The table lists just under 60,000 clones, roughly 16% of them singletons. The specimen sequenced was blood. The TCR comes from a male donor with papillary thyroid cancer or a benign thyroid nodule (not recorded which). Some clones in this sample may be carry-over from other donors' samples.

The CDR3 protein is CASSVDGPLSNEQFF. CDR3 DNA: TGTGCCAGCAGCGTAGACGGGCCTCTCTCAAATGAGCAGTTCTTC. J is TRBJ2-1 and V is TRBV9; no definite D call. Germline CDR1 and CDR2: SGDLS and YYNGEE. V was clipped by 0 bases and J by 7 bases, with 14 bases between them. This CDR3 comprises 15 residues. Using reference TRBV9 and TRBJ2-1 for the parts outside the CDR3, the full variable domain is DSGVTQTPKHLITATGQRVTLRCSPRSGDLSVYWYQQSLDQGLQFLIQYYNGEERAKGNILERFSAQQFPDLHSELNLSSLELGDSALYFCASSVDGPLSNEQFFGPGTRLTVL.